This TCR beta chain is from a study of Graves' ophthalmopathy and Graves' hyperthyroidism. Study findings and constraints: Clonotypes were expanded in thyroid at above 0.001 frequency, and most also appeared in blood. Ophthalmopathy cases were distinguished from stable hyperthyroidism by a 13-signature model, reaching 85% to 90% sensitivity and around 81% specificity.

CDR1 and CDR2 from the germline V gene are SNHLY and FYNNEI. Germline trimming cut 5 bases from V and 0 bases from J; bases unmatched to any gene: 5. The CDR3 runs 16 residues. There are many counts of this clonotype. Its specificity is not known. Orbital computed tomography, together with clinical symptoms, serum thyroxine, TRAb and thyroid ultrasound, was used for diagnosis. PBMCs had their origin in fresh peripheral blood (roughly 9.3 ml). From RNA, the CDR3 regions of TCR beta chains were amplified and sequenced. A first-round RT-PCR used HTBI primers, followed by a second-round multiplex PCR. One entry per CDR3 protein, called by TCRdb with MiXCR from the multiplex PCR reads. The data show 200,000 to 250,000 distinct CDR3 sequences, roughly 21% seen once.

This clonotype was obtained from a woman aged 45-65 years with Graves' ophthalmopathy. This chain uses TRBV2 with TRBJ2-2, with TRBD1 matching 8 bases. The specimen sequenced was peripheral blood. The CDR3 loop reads CASSKDRATNTGELFF. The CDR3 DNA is TGTGCCAGCAGTAAGGACAGGGCCACGAACACCGGGGAGCTGTTTTTT. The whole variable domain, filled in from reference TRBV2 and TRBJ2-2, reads EPEVTQTPSHQVTQMGQEVILRCVPISNHLYFYWYRQILGQKVEFLVSFYNNEISEKSEIFDDQFSVERPDGSNFTLKIRSTKLEDSAMYFCASSKDRATNTGELFFGEGSRLTVL.